The 15 T cell receptor beta chains in this list originate from one sample, sequenced in a study of blood T cell repertoires in COVID-19. The table came from immunoSEQ multiplex PCR; TCRdb's copy has only in-frame clones and leaves some out. The table records about 140,000 clones, around four fifths of them present only once. The specimen sequenced was PBMCs or T cells enriched from blood (not recorded which). These receptors were obtained from a man in his 70s who had been exposed to COVID-19.

The chain couples TRBV19 to TRBJ2-5, with 7 nucleotides matching TRBD1. Germline V gene lookup returns CDR1 LNHDA and CDR2 SQIVND (reference sequence). The CDR3 totals 15 residues. V gave up 5 bases and J gave up 1 base; unmatched junction bases: 7. The chain's CDR3 is CASSALTGAQETQYF. CDR3 nucleotide sequence: TGTGCCAGTAGTGCGTTAACAGGGGCCCAAGAGACCCAGTACTTC.

V is TRBV12-3 or TRBV12-4 and J is TRBJ1-2; D remains ambiguous. The CDR3 totals 13 residues. V was trimmed by 2 bases and J by 1 base, leaving 5 bases between them. CDR3 coding DNA: TGTGCCAGCAGTTTACAGAATAACTATGGCTACACCTTC. Its translation is CASSLQNNYGYTF.

Note on this clone: This sample also contains other DNA sequences that code for the same CDR3. This chain uses TRBV2 with TRBJ1-1, with D unclear. V lost 8 bases, J lost 5 bases, and 12 bases lay in between. The germline V gene encodes CDR1 SNHLY and CDR2 FYNNEI. The CDR3 contains 12 residues. The CDR3 bases are TGTGCCAGCTCAGACGGAGGGACTGAAGCTTTCTTT. As protein: CASSDGGTEAFF.

The chain is built from TRBV19 and TRBJ2-5; D possibly corresponds to TRBD2 (5 bases). The germline CDR1 and CDR2 sequences are LNHDA and SQIVND (reference sequence). This CDR3 is built from 16 residues. The V end was cut by 2 bases, the J end by 1 base, with 14 bases between. The CDR3 region is CASSISLRRIQETQYF. The CDR3 DNA is TGTGCCAGTAGTATAAGCCTCCGGAGGATCCAAGAGACCCAGTACTTC.

The genes are TRBV5-1 and TRBJ2-1, with 8 bases that match TRBD2. Per the germline V gene, CDR1 is SGHRS and CDR2 is YFSETQ. The CDR3 is 14 amino acids. Trimming took 4 bases from V and 4 from J; bases not matched to a gene: 4. The CDR3, as DNA: TGCGCCAGCAGCACCGGACTAGCTTACAATGAGCAGTTCTTC. Encoded protein: CASSTGLAYNEQFF. Full variable domain (rest looked up from reference TRBV5-1 and TRBJ2-1): KAGVTQTPRYLIKTRGQQVTLSCSPISGHRSVSWYQQTPGQGLQFLFEYFSETQRNKGNFPGRFSGRQFSNSRSEMNVSTLELGDSALYLCASSTGLAYNEQFFGPGTRLTVL.

This sequence joins TRBV24-1 and TRBJ2-7, with 10 bases aligning to TRBD1. The CDR3 is made up of 19 amino acids. Germline V gives CDR1 KGHDR, CDR2 SFDVKD. With V trimmed by 5 bases and J by 2 bases, 17 bases remained unmatched. CDR3 coding DNA: TGTGCCACCAGTGCCTCTACCGGGACAGGGGATAGTCTAACCTACGAGCAGTACTTC. This sequence encodes CATSASTGTGDSLTYEQYF.

The chain combines TRBV27 with TRBJ2-5, with D possibly matching TRBD1 (5 bases). The V end was cut by 3 bases, the J end by 7 bases, with 12 bases between. The germline CDR1 and CDR2 sequences are MNHEY and SMNVEV (reference sequence). The CDR3 consists of 13 residues. CDR3 in DNA: TGTGCCAGCAGTTTGGGGCGGACCCGGACCCAGTACTTC. Its protein product is CASSLGRTRTQYF.

This clone showed up just a few times. The CDR3 nucleotides read TGTGCCAGCAGCTCCCAGGTTCATGCTGGAAACACCATATATTTT. It translates to CASSSQVHAGNTIYF. This chain links TRBV7-2 with TRBJ1-3; no firm D call. The ends were cut back, 4 bases at V and 2 bases at J, with 12 bases in the middle. CDR1 is SGHTA, CDR2 FQGNSA, per germline. The CDR3 is made up of 15 amino acids.

The J gene is TRBJ1-2, the V gene TRBV19, with TRBD1 matching over 9 bases. Germline V lookup: CDR1 LNHDA, CDR2 SQIVND (reference sequence). The CDR3 is 14 residues long. V lost 7 bases, J lost 2 bases, and 5 bases stayed unmatched. The CDR3 loop is CASTRTGVNYGYTF. In DNA, the CDR3 is TGTGCCAGTACCCGGACAGGGGTAAACTATGGCTACACCTTC.

V gene TRBV9 combines with J gene TRBJ1-4; unclear D gene. The V gene lost 1 base and the J gene lost 3 bases, with 10 bases spanning the gap. The CDR3 is made up of 15 amino acids. Germline lookup yields CDR1 SGDLS and CDR2 YYNGEE. This chain's CDR3 is CASSVRSGSNEKLFF. As DNA, the CDR3 is TGTGCCAGCAGCGTAAGGAGCGGGTCTAATGAAAAACTGTTTTTT.

The rearrangement joins TRBV19 to TRBJ2-2, with 9 bases aligning to TRBD2. Germline-derived CDR1 and CDR2 are LNHDA and SQIVND (reference sequence). V lost 8 bases, J lost 3 bases, and 10 bases stayed unmatched. This CDR3 is built from 16 residues. CDR3 sequence (DNA): TGTGCCAGTTACGCGACTAGCGGCGGATACACCGGGGAGCTGTTTTTT. Its translation: CASYATSGGYTGELFF.

The V call is TRBV7-2, the J call TRBJ1-2; D possibly corresponds to TRBD1 (5 bases). Trimming stripped 2 bases from V and 0 bases from J, with 7 bases between. In germline, CDR1 is SGHTA, CDR2 FQGNSA. The CDR3 extends over 14 amino acids. CDR3: CASSLRQSNYGYTF. Written as DNA, the CDR3 is TGTGCCAGCAGCTTAAGACAGTCTAACTATGGCTACACCTTC. Full variable domain (remainder filled in from reference TRBV7-2 and TRBJ1-2): GAGVSQSPSNKVTEKGKDVELRCDPISGHTALYWYRQSLGQGLEFLIYFQGNSAPDKSGLPSDRFSAERTGGSVSTLTIQRTQQEDSAVYLCASSLRQSNYGYTFGSGTRLTVV.

In DNA form, the CDR3 reads TGTGCCACCGCAAGTCAGGGAAATCAGCCCCAGCATTTT. This gives the protein CATASQGNQPQHF. The gene calls are TRBV7-2 and TRBJ1-5; perhaps TRBD1 as D (5 bases). V was pared by 10 bases and J by 4 bases, with 14 bases between. The germline V gene has CDR1 SGHTA and CDR2 FQGNSA. This CDR3 spans 13 amino acids.

The chain uses TRBV27 and TRBJ2-7; 7 nucleotides match TRBD1. The CDR3 consists of 15 residues. Germline lookup yields CDR1 MNHEY and CDR2 SMNVEV (reference sequence). V lost 4 bases to trimming and J lost 0 bases; unmatched junction nucleotides: 6. This CDR3 reads CASSSPGQSSYEQYF. CDR3 DNA: TGTGCCAGCAGTTCTCCGGGACAGAGCTCCTACGAGCAGTACTTC.

This rearrangement joins TRBV29-1 to TRBJ1-1, with D tentatively TRBD1 (5 bases). This CDR3 is 17 amino acids long. Between the trimmed V and J ends, which lost 3 bases and 4 bases, there was a span of 24 bases. CDR1 SQVTM and CDR2 ANQGSEA come from the germline V gene. The CDR3 sequence is CSVEGEAGMGQGTEAFF. CDR3 nucleotide sequence: TGCAGCGTTGAGGGTGAGGCAGGGATGGGTCAGGGCACTGAAGCTTTCTTT.